The TCR beta chain under discussion was sequenced for a study of cytomegalovirus exposure and HLA in healthy donors. Trimming pared 5 bases from V and 3 bases from J, leaving 9 bases between. Germline V gives CDR1 SGHAT, CDR2 FQNNGV. The CDR3 runs to 13 residues. About this clone itself: Its specificity is not known.

The table came from immunoSEQ multiplex PCR; TCRdb's copy has only in-frame clones and leaves some out. In the table there are 100,000 to 120,000 clones, over 85% of which are singletons. Study conclusions and caveats: That first-cohort TCR clusters tended to co-occur in the roughly 120 validation repertoires was found in a later analysis. Rarity marked most TCR sequences, yet some public TCRs occurred in many donors.

Sequenced: PBMCs. J is TRBJ2-3 and V is TRBV11-2; D might be TRBD2 (6 bases). The clonotype comes from a woman aged 18-29 years in good health and CMV-seronegative. The CDR3 spells CASSPGLTDTQYF. The CDR3 DNA reads TGTGCCAGCAGCCCGGGACTGACAGATACGCAGTATTTT. Supplemented by reference TRBV11-2 and TRBJ2-3, the full variable domain reads EAGVAQSPRYKIIEKRQSVAFWCNPISGHATLYWYQQILGQGPKLLIQFQNNGVVDDSQLPKDRFSAERLKGVDSTLKIQPAKLEDSAVYLCASSPGLTDTQYFGPGTRLTVL.